This TCR beta chain derives from a study of beta chain features in type 1 diabetes. Of the isolated RNA, all was reverse transcribed, and so the sequenced material was expressed TCRB transcripts. Assay: immunoSEQ multiplex PCR; the TCRdb copy retains only in-frame clones and omits some. The sample yields some 660,000 clones, over 12% seen once. With respect to this clone: The antigen remains unidentified.

Study results and limitations: Patients' naive, central memory and regulatory TCRB repertoires appeared more alike than those of healthy donors. Patients with Type 1 diabetes showed moderately but significantly shorter TCRB CDR3s in all four CD4+ subsets. Short templates might get an advantage during PCR, and this would be equal in patients and controls.

V was trimmed by 4 bases and J by 7 bases, leaving 14 bases between them. The CDR3 loop spans 13 amino acids. Germline CDR1 is MNHNS and CDR2 is SASEGT. Sequenced sample: naive CD4+ T cells from blood. The sequence came from a man aged 18 to 35 with type 1 diabetes. The rearrangement joins TRBV6-1 to TRBJ2-7; D is perhaps TRBD2 (5 bases). The CDR3 bases are TGTGCCAGCAGTGGACCGGGAAGCCGGGAGCAGTACTTC. This encodes CASSGPGSREQYF.